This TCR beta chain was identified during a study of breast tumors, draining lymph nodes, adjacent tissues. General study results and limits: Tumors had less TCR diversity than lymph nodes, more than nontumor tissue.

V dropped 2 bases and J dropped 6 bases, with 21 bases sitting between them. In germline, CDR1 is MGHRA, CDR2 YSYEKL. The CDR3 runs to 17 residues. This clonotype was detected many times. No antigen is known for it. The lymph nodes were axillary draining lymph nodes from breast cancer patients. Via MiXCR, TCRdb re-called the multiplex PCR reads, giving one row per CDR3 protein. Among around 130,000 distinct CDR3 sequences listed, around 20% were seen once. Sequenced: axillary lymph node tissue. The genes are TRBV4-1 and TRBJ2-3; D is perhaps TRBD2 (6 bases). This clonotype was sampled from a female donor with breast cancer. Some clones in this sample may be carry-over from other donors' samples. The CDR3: CASSQLLKVEGRDTQYF. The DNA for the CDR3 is TGCGCCAGCAGCCAACTCCTTAAGGTGGAGGGAAGGGATACGCAGTATTTT.